Listed here are 28 T cell receptor beta chains from one sample, sequenced in a study of neoadjuvant anti-PD-1 for oral cavity cancer (dated by TCRdb to the early 2020s). Libraries were made using the immunoSEQ multiplex PCR assay. TCRdb's version of the immuneACCESS table is confined to in-frame rearrangements and falls short of the full clone set. An unresolved V gene accounts for under half of the shortfall where checked; the remainder is of unknown origin. In this sample the table shows 75,000 to 100,000 clones, more than 80% of which occur a single time. In total, the top ten clones hold 2.5% to 4% of the sample. The time point label, read with the paper, signifies: before neoadjuvant nivolumab. Sequences were derived from PBMCs, sampled before nivolumab (anti-PD-1) treatment. The receptors shown here come from a person aged 40-85 years with oral cavity squamous cell carcinoma.

This sequence joins TRBV30 and TRBJ2-2; TRBD1 matches 12 bases. V lost 7 bases, J lost 2 bases, and 11 bases stayed unmatched. The germline CDR1 and CDR2 sequences are GTSNPN and SVGIG (reference sequence). The CDR3 sequence is 17 residues long. CDR3 sequence (DNA): TGTGCCTTCAACCGGGACAGGGGGCGGCTTAACACCGGGGAGCTGTTTTTT. Protein: CAFNRDRGRLNTGELFF.

The rearrangement joins TRBV6-6 to TRBJ1-5; no definite D call. Between the trimmed V and J ends, which lost 8 bases and 2 bases, there was a span of 16 bases. The CDR3 contains 15 residues. From germline, CDR1 is MNHNY and CDR2 SVGAGI (reference sequence). The CDR3, as DNA: TGTGCCAGCGGACCCCCGGGGATGGGCAATCAGCCCCAGCATTTT. Translation: CASGPPGMGNQPQHF.

V is TRBV7-6 and J is TRBJ2-5; TRBD1 matches 7 bases. The CDR3 spans 15 residues. V lost 5 bases, J lost 5 bases, and 11 bases stayed unmatched. Germline values: CDR1 SGHVS, CDR2 FNYEAQ. The CDR3 reads CASSLQGTNLETQYF. CDR3 DNA sequence: TGTGCCAGCAGCCTACAGGGGACGAATCTCGAGACCCAGTACTTC.

The rearrangement uses TRBV9 and TRBJ1-1; unclear D gene. V shed 0 bases and J shed 6 bases, with 9 bases lying between them. The CDR3 covers 13 residues. Germline V gives CDR1 SGDLS, CDR2 YYNGEE. In nucleotides, the CDR3 is TGTGCCAGCAGCGTAGACGGGCAGGCTGAAGCTTTCTTT. This gives the protein CASSVDGQAEAFF.

The chain employs TRBV29-1 and TRBJ2-5; the D gene is possibly TRBD2 (5 bases). The V and J ends lost 3 bases and 5 bases respectively, with 10 bases between them. The CDR3 covers 12 residues. CDR1 and CDR2 from the germline V gene are SQVTM and ANQGSEA. The CDR3 is CSVDRTGETQYF. The CDR3 coding sequence is TGCAGCGTTGATAGGACGGGGGAGACCCAGTACTTC.

The V gene is TRBV28, the J gene TRBJ1-2; D is ambiguous. CDR3 length: 13 residues. The V gene's germline CDR1 is MDHEN and CDR2 SYDVKM. V was pared by 3 bases and J by 2 bases, with 7 bases between. The CDR3 region has the DNA TGTGCCAGCAGTTTTAGTCGGAACTATGGCTACACCTTC. This translates into CASSFSRNYGYTF.

This chain connects TRBV5-6 to TRBJ1-2; tentatively, D is TRBD1 (6 bases). CDR1 and CDR2 (germline): SGHDT, YYEEEE. V was pared by 2 bases and J by 7 bases, with 15 bases between. CDR3 length: 14 amino acids. The CDR3 loop reads CASSFAGGKGGYTF. The CDR3, as DNA: TGTGCCAGCAGCTTCGCGGGGGGCAAAGGTGGCTACACCTTC.

V is TRBV14 and J is TRBJ2-7; D possibly corresponds to TRBD1 (5 bases). CDR1 SGHDN and CDR2 FVKESK come from the germline V gene. The V end lost 1 base, the J end lost 2 bases, and 9 bases lay between the germline ends. CDR3 size: 14 residues. CDR3 residues: CASSQGTGTYEQYF. Here the CDR3 DNA reads TGTGCCAGCAGCCAAGGAACAGGAACCTACGAGCAGTACTTC.

This clone was counted once. A junction boundary mismatches the germline segment, possibly from a read error. The chain combines TRBV7-7 with TRBJ2-7; 9 bases fit TRBD1. CDR3 length: 13 amino acids. CDR1 SSHAT and CDR2 FNYEAQ come from the germline V gene (reference sequence). The CDR3 sequence: CASSQGQGHEQYF. DNA of the CDR3: TGTGCTAGCAGCCAGGGACAGGGCCACGAGCAGTACTTC.

V and J are TRBV29-1 and TRBJ1-1; 8 positions agree with TRBD1. This CDR3 region has 14 residues. CDR1 and CDR2 (germline): SQVTM, ANQGSEA. Trimming at V came to 3 bases and at J to 1 base, leaving 4 bases not matched to a gene. CDR3 DNA sequence: TGCAGCGTTGAGACAGGGGCGGGGAACACTGAAGCTTTCTTT. This codes for CSVETGAGNTEAFF.

V and J are TRBV25-1 and TRBJ2-1; 8 bases agree with TRBD2. Germline CDR1 is MGHDK and CDR2 is SYGVNS. J lost 8 bases, V lost 0 bases, and 6 bases had no gene match. CDR3 size: 15 residues. The CDR3 DNA sequence: TGTGCCAGCAGTGAATATGGACTAGCAGTCTATGAGCAGTTCTTC. Protein: CASSEYGLAVYEQFF.

For the CDR3, the DNA is TGTGCCAGCAGCGTAGAGGGGGCGCGAACAGATACGCAGTATTTT. It specifies CASSVEGARTDTQYF. The chain uses TRBV9 and TRBJ2-3, with 7 bases lining up with TRBD1. Germline-derived CDR1 and CDR2 are SGDLS and YYNGEE. CDR3 length equals 15 residues. V trimming: 0 bases; J trimming: 3 bases; junction bases outside the gene matches: 4.

This chain connects TRBV4-1 to TRBJ2-3, with TRBD2 matching 7 bases. V dropped 3 bases and J dropped 3; count of bases not matched to a gene: 6. The CDR3 runs to 15 residues. Per germline, CDR1 MGHRA and CDR2 YSYEKL. The CDR3: CASSQGEGRTDTQYF. As DNA, the CDR3 is TGCGCCAGCAGCCAGGGGGAGGGGAGGACAGATACGCAGTATTTT.

The chain carries TRBV19 and TRBJ1-4, with 7 bases fitting TRBD1. V gave up 0 bases and J gave up 3 bases; unmatched junction bases: 13. CDR3 size: 19 residues. The germline gives CDR1 LNHDA, CDR2 SQIVND (reference sequence). The CDR3 loop is CASSIEATGTGSANEKLFF. CDR3 in DNA: TGTGCCAGTAGTATAGAAGCGACAGGGACCGGTTCTGCTAATGAAAAACTGTTTTTT.

J is TRBJ1-2 and V is TRBV6-6; TRBD1 agrees at 7 bases. The junction had 0 bases not matched to a gene; V was cut back by 2 bases and J by 6 bases. Looked up from germline, CDR1 is MNHNY and CDR2 is SVGAGI (reference sequence). CDR3 length equals 12 residues. The CDR3 spells CASSYTGDGYTF. DNA for the CDR3: TGTGCCAGCAGTTACACAGGGGATGGCTACACCTTC.

The chain links TRBV7-8 to TRBJ2-7, with 9 bases aligning to TRBD1. V shed 2 bases and J 1 base; nucleotides not matched to a gene: 6. Germline CDR1 reads SGHVS; CDR2 reads FQNEAQ. The CDR3 covers 16 residues. The CDR3 DNA follows: TGTGCCAGCAGCTTATCCCGGGACAGGGCTTCCTACGAGCAGTACTTC. Its protein is CASSLSRDRASYEQYF. The full variable domain, with the rest looked up from reference TRBV7-8 and TRBJ2-7, is GAGVSQSPRYKVAKRGQDVALRCDPISGHVSLFWYQQALGQGPEFLTYFQNEAQLDKSGLPSDRFFAERPEGSVSTLKIQRTQQEDSAVYLCASSLSRDRASYEQYFGPGTRLTVT.

The chain recombines TRBV7-2 with TRBJ1-2, with D perhaps TRBD1 (5 bases). V lost 4 bases to trimming and J lost 5 bases, with 14 bases between them. Looked up from germline, CDR1 is SGHTA and CDR2 is FQGNSA. The length of the CDR3 is 14 residues. CDR3 region: CASSSYQGEYGYTF. Written as DNA, the CDR3 is TGTGCCAGCAGCTCGTACCAGGGTGAATATGGCTACACCTTC.

The CDR3 nucleotides read TGCGCCAGCAGCCCGACAGGGGGCGGTCTCTACACTGAAGCTTTCTTT. Protein sequence: CASSPTGGGLYTEAFF. The chain couples TRBV5-1 to TRBJ1-1, with 10 positions matching TRBD1. CDR1 SGHRS and CDR2 YFSETQ come from the germline V gene. Trimming at V came to 4 bases and at J to 3 bases, leaving 9 bases not matched to a gene. This CDR3 comprises 16 residues.

The J gene is TRBJ2-7, the V gene TRBV5-6; 10 bases match TRBD1. Germline CDR1 and CDR2: SGHDT and YYEEEE. The CDR3 covers 15 residues. V lost 4 bases and J lost 3; bases outside the gene matches: 7. The CDR3 loop reads CASSLGTGVGYEQYF. CDR3 nucleotide sequence: TGTGCCAGCAGCCTCGGGACAGGGGTAGGCTACGAGCAGTACTTC.

The gene calls are TRBV2 and TRBJ2-1; TRBD2 is a possible D gene (6 bases). The V gene lost 2 bases and the J gene lost 8 bases, with 13 bases spanning the gap. The germline CDR1 and CDR2 sequences are SNHLY and FYNNEI. This CDR3 spans 14 amino acids. The CDR3 sequence is CASSELARLDEQFF. Written as DNA, the CDR3 is TGTGCCAGCAGTGAACTAGCGCGTTTGGATGAGCAGTTCTTC.

The V gene is TRBV2, the J gene TRBJ1-5, with 7 nucleotides matching TRBD1. The trim removed 7 bases at V and 2 bases at J, leaving 11 bases unmatched. CDR1 SNHLY and CDR2 FYNNEI come from the germline V gene. This CDR3 region has 16 residues. The CDR3 DNA is TGTGCCAGCAACTCGGCAGGGGGTTTTGGCAATCAGCCCCAGCATTTT. This codes for CASNSAGGFGNQPQHF.

This clone was picked up one time. The gene calls are TRBV6-1 and TRBJ2-3; D is unresolved. There are 14 residues in the CDR3. The germline gives CDR1 MNHNS, CDR2 SASEGT. Between the trimmed V and J ends, which lost 1 base and 14 bases, there was a span of 19 bases. The CDR3 is CASSEDRYLLYGYF. CDR3 nucleotide sequence: TGTGCCAGCAGTGAAGACCGATATCTCTTATACGGGTATTTT.

This sequence joins TRBV6-5 and TRBJ2-2, with 8 bases lining up with TRBD2. The CDR3 sequence is 15 residues long. The trim removed 10 bases at V and 2 bases at J, leaving 9 bases unmatched. Germline V gene lookup returns CDR1 MNHEY and CDR2 SVGAGI. The CDR3 loop reads CATQVTSANTGELFF. CDR3 bases: TGTGCCACCCAAGTGACTAGCGCTAACACCGGGGAGCTGTTTTTT.

This clone was detected only a few times. The V call is TRBV6-6, the J call TRBJ1-2; possibly TRBD1 for D (6 bases). The CDR3 is 14 residues long. Between the trimmed V and J ends, which lost 6 bases and 2 bases, there was a span of 13 bases. Germline values: CDR1 MNHNY, CDR2 SVGAGI (reference sequence). The CDR3 DNA reads as TGTGCCAGCAGCGATGGACAGTTAAACTATGGCTACACCTTC. Translating it yields CASSDGQLNYGYTF.

V gene TRBV7-8 combines with J gene TRBJ2-6; no definite D call. This CDR3 comprises 15 residues. Trimming took off 3 bases at V and 0 bases at J, with 6 bases between the two ends. In germline, CDR1 is SGHVS, CDR2 FQNEAQ. CDR3 sequence: CASSFPSSGANVLTF. As DNA, the CDR3 is TGTGCCAGCAGCTTTCCCAGCTCTGGGGCCAACGTCCTGACTTTC.

This chain uses TRBV10-3 with TRBJ2-7; D may correspond to TRBD1 or TRBD2 (5 bases each). This CDR3 spans 14 amino acids. Germline V CDR1 and CDR2: ENHRY, SYGVKD. V lost 6 bases, J lost 0 bases, and 12 bases lay in between. The CDR3 DNA follows: TGTGCCATCAGGCCGGGACGCCCCTCCTACGAGCAGTACTTC. It is translated as CAIRPGRPSYEQYF.

The genes are TRBV5-1 and TRBJ2-6, with D uncertain. Germline assignment: CDR1 SGHRS and CDR2 YFSETQ. Deletions cut 0 bases from V and 0 bases from J, with 10 bases between. The CDR3 totals 17 residues. CDR3 sequence reads: CASSLAGTTSGANVLTF. The CDR3 DNA sequence: TGCGCCAGCAGCTTGGCCGGTACTACCTCTGGGGCCAACGTCCTGACTTTC. The variable domain in full, completed from reference TRBV5-1 and TRBJ2-6, reads KAGVTQTPRYLIKTRGQQVTLSCSPISGHRSVSWYQQTPGQGLQFLFEYFSETQRNKGNFPGRFSGRQFSNSRSEMNVSTLELGDSALYLCASSLAGTTSGANVLTFGAGSRLTVL.

The rearrangement uses TRBV5-3 and TRBJ2-3, with 8 bases matching TRBD1. TRBV5-3 is labeled an ORF, and its function is uncertain. This CDR3 spans 16 amino acids. J gave up 2 bases and V 7 bases, and 12 bases lay outside the gene matches. The CDR3 loop reads CARPKPGQVSTDTQYF. The CDR3 DNA follows: TGTGCCAGACCGAAGCCGGGACAGGTGTCCACAGATACGCAGTATTTT.